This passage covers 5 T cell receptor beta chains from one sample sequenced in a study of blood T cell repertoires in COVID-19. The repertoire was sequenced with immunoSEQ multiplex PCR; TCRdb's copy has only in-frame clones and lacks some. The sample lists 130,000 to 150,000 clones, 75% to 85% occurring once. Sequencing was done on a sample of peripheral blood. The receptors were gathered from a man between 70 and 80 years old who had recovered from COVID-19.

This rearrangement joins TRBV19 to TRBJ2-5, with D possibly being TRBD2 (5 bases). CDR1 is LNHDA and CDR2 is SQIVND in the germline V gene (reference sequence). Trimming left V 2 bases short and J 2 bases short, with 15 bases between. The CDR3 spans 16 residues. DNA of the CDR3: TGTGCCAGTAGTATACCAGGATCGACTACTCAAGAGACCCAGTACTTC. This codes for CASSIPGSTTQETQYF.

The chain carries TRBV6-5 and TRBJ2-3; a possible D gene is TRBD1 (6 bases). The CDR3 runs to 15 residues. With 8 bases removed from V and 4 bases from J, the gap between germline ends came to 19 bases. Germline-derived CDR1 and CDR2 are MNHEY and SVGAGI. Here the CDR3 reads CASARTVFSADTQYF. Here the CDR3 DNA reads TGTGCCAGCGCCCGGACAGTATTTTCTGCAGATACGCAGTATTTT.

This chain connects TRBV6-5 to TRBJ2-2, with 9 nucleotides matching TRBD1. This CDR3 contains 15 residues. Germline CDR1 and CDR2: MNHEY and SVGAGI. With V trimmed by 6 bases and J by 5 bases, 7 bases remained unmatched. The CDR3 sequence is CASSRPGQGTGELFF. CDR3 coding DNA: TGTGCCAGCAGCAGACCGGGACAGGGAACCGGGGAGCTGTTTTTT.

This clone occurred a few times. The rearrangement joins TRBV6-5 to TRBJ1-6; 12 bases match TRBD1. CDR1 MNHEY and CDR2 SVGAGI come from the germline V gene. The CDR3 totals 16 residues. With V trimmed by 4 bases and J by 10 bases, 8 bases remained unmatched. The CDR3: CASSSIGTGGRSPLHF. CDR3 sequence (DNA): TGTGCCAGCAGTTCTATCGGGACAGGGGGCCGATCACCCCTCCACTTT.

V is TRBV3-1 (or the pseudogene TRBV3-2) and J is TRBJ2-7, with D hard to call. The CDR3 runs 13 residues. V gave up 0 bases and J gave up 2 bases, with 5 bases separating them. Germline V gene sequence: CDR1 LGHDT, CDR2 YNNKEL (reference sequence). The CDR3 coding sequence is TGTGCCAGCAGCCAAGATGAGGCCTACGAGCAGTACTTC. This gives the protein CASSQDEAYEQYF.